The clone carrying this T cell receptor beta chain was detected only a few times. Its antigen is not identified. Trimming shortened V by 3 bases and J by 5 bases, and 13 bases separated the two germline ends. CDR3 size: 13 residues. The germline gives CDR1 DFQATT, CDR2 SNEGSKA (reference sequence). The sample, about 9.7 milliliters of peripheral blood, was drawn from each donor. The source of the sample is a study of blood T cells in healthy people across ages. Then a second PCR, running about 7 to 11 cycles, was carried out with a sample-barcoded 5' primer and a J-beta primer mix. TCRdb analysed the 5' RACE reads with MiXCR anew, one entry per CDR3 protein. Among approximately 1,700,000 distinct CDR3 sequences listed, approximately 39% were seen once. Study findings and constraints: The study found more naive CD4+ cells and higher diversity in long-lived than aged donors. The lack of PBMC sorting stopped any conclusive naive versus antigen-experienced comparison. Those diversity estimates obtained from one million T cells were thought to be underestimates.

The chain is built from TRBV20-1 and TRBJ2-5; D is perhaps TRBD2 (6 bases). The origin of this receptor is a human donor in good health. Sequenced input: blood. Here the CDR3 DNA reads TGCAGTGCTAGTCCCCTACTAGCTGAGACCCAGTACTTC. Its translation is CSASPLLAETQYF.